The sequence of this TCR beta chain was determined in a study of blood T cell repertoires in COVID-19. Per germline, CDR1 SGHVS and CDR2 FQNEAQ. V shed 7 bases, J shed 6 bases, and the junction held 18 bases outside the gene matches. This CDR3 comprises 17 residues. Measured with immunoSEQ multiplex PCR; TCRdb has only the in-frame clones, and not every one. The table includes around 270,000 clones, more than 75% detected once. This sequence originates from a woman between 45 and 60 years old with acute or convalescent COVID-19. The V call is TRBV7-8, the J call TRBJ2-7, with 10 bases fitting TRBD2. Sequences were obtained from peripheral blood. This chain's CDR3 is CASNDRGGAGGPGEQYF. DNA for the CDR3: TGTGCCAGCAACGACCGGGGGGGAGCGGGAGGGCCAGGCGAGCAGTACTTC.